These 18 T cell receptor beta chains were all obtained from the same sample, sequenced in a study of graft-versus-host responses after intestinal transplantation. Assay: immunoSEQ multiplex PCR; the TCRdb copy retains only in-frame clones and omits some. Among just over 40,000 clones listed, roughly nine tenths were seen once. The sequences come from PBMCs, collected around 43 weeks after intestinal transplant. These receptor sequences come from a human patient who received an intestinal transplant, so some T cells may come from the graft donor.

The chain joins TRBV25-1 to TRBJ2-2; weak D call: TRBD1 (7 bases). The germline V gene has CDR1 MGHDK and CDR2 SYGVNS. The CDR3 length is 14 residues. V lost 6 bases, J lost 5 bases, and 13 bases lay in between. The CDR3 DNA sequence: TGTGCCAGCAGCGAGACAGGGAGGACCGGGGAGCTGTTTTTT. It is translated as CASSETGRTGELFF.

As DNA, the CDR3 is TGTGCCAGCAGCCGAGCTCGAACCCTCACAGATACGCAGTATTTT. It yields the protein CASSRARTLTDTQYF. The chain carries TRBV7-2 and TRBJ2-3, with D unclear. V lost 5 bases, J lost 2 bases, and 14 bases lay in between. This CDR3 region has 15 residues. Germline CDR1 reads SGHTA; CDR2 reads FQGNSA.

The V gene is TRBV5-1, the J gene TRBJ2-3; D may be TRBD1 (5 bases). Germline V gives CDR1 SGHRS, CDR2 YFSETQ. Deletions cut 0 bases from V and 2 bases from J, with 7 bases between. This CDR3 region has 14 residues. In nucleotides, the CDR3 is TGCGCCAGCAGCTTGGAGACAGACACAGATACGCAGTATTTT. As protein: CASSLETDTDTQYF.

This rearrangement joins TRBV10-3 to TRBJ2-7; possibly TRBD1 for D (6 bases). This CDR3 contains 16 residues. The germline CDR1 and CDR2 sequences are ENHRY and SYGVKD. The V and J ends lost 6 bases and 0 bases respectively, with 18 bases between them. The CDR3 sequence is CAISPLTGSGSYEQYF. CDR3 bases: TGTGCCATCAGCCCACTGACAGGATCCGGCTCCTACGAGCAGTACTTC.

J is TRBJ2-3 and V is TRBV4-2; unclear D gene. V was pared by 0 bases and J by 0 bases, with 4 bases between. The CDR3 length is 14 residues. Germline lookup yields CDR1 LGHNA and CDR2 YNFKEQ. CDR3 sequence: CASSQDRSTDTQYF. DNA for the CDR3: TGTGCCAGCAGCCAAGATCGGAGCACAGATACGCAGTATTTT.

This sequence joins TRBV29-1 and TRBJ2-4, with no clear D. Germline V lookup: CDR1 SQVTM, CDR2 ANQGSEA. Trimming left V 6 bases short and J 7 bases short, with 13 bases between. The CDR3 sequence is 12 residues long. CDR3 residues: CSVALPSNIQYF. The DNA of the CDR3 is TGCAGCGTCGCCCTCCCTTCGAACATTCAGTACTTC.

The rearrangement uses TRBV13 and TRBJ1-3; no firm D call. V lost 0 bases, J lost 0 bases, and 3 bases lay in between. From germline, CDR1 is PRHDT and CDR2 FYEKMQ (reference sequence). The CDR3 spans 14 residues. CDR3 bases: TGTGCCAGCAGCTTAGGGGGCTCTGGAAACACCATATATTTT. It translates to CASSLGGSGNTIYF.

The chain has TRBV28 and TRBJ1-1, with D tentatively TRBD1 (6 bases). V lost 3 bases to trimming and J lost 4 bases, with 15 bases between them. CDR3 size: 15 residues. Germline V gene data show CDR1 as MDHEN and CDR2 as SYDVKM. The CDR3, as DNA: TGTGCCAGCAGTTTGAGGACAGTTGGAAGCACTGAAGCTTTCTTT. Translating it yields CASSLRTVGSTEAFF. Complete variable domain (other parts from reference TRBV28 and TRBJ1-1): DVKVTQSSRYLVKRTGEKVFLECVQDMDHENMFWYRQDPGLGLRLIYFSYDVKMKEKGDIPEGYSVSREKKERFSLILESASTNQTSMYLCASSLRTVGSTEAFFGQGTRLTVV.

CDR3 DNA: TGCAGCGTTGAAGATGCACAGGGCCCCTACGAGCAGTACTTC. Protein product: CSVEDAQGPYEQYF. This sequence joins TRBV29-1 and TRBJ2-7, with D maybe TRBD1 (6 bases). Germline V gene sequence: CDR1 SQVTM, CDR2 ANQGSEA. V lost 0 bases and J 2 bases, leaving 11 bases between the germline ends. The CDR3 sequence is 14 residues long.

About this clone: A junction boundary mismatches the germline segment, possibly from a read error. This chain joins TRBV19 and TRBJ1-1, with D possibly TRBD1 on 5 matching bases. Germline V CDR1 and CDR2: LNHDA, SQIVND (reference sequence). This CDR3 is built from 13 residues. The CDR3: CASSPGTNTEASF. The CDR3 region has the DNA TGTGCCAGTAGTCCCGGGACTAACACTGAAGCTTCCTTT.

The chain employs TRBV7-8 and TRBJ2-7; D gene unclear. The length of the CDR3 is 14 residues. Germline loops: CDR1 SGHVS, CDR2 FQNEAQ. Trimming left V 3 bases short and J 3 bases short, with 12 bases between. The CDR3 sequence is CASSFASSRYEQYF. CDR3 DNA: TGTGCCAGCAGCTTTGCGTCTTCGCGCTACGAGCAGTACTTC.

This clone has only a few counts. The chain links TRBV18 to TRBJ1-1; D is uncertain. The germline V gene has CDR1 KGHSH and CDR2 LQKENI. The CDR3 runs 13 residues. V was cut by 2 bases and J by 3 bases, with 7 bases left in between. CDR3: CASSPSWDTEAFF. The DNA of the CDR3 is TGTGCCAGCTCACCAAGTTGGGACACTGAAGCTTTCTTT. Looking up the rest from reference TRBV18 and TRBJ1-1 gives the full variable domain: NAGVMQNPRHLVRRRGQEARLRCSPMKGHSHVYWYRQLPEEGLKFMVYLQKENIIDESGMPKERFSAEFPKEGPSILRIQQVVRGDSAAYFCASSPSWDTEAFFGQGTRLTVV.

The CDR3 DNA is TGCGCCAGCAGCCCGGCGCGAGGGAGGCATGAGCAGTTCTTC. Translation: CASSPARGRHEQFF. V gene TRBV5-1 combines with J gene TRBJ2-1; a possible D gene is TRBD2 (6 bases). CDR1 is SGHRS, CDR2 YFSETQ, per germline. V dropped 4 bases and J dropped 8 bases, with 16 bases sitting between them. CDR3 length: 14 amino acids. The complete variable domain, with remaining parts taken from reference TRBV5-1 and TRBJ2-1, reads KAGVTQTPRYLIKTRGQQVTLSCSPISGHRSVSWYQQTPGQGLQFLFEYFSETQRNKGNFPGRFSGRQFSNSRSEMNVSTLELGDSALYLCASSPARGRHEQFFGPGTRLTVL.

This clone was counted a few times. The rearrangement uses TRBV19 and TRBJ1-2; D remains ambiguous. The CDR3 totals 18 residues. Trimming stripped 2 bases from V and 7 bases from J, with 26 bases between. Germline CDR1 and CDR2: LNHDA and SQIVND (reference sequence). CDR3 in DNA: TGTGCCAGTAGTATAATCCAAGAGATCTGGTCAGAGGGATCTGGCTACACCTTC. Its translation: CASSIIQEIWSEGSGYTF.

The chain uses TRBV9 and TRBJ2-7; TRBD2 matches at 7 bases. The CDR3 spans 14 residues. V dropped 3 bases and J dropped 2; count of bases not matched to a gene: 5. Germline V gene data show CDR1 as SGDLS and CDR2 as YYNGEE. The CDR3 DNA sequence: TGTGCCAGCAGCGGACCTAGCGGCCCCTACGAGCAGTACTTC. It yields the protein CASSGPSGPYEQYF.

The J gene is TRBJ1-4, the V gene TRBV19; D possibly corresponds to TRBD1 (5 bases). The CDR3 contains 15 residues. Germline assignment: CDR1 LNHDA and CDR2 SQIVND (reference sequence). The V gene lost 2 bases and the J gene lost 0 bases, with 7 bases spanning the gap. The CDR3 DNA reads TGTGCCAGTAGTATATCGACAGCAACTAATGAAAAACTGTTTTTT. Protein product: CASSISTATNEKLFF.

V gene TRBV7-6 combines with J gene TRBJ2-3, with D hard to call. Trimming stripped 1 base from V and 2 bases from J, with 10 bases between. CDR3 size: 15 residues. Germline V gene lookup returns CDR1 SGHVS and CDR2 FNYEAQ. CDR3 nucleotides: TGTGCCAGCAGCTTAGGTTTAGGGATCACAGATACGCAGTATTTT. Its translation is CASSLGLGITDTQYF.

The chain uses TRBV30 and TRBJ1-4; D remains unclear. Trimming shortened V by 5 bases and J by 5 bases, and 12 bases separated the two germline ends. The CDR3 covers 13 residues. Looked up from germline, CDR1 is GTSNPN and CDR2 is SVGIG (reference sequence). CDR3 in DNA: TGTGCCTGGGATAGACGGGGAAATGAAAAACTGTTTTTT. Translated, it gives CAWDRRGNEKLFF.